These T cell receptor beta chains were read from a single sample in a study of T cell responses to AZD1222 COVID-19 vaccine. Produced via immunoSEQ multiplex PCR; TCRdb's table is partial and in-frame only. The sample has some 120,000 clones; 80% to 90% are singletons. Material: peripheral blood, obtained on day 0 of MenACWY control vaccination. Receptors originate from an adult in good health. The CDR3 runs from the conserved cysteine through the conserved F or W. The D gene is left open where the match is weak. Rows give clone size only sometimes, using once, few, many, or a class for an expanded clone.

D,size,J,V,CDR3,DNA
TRBD1,once,TRBJ1-2,TRBV7-2,CASSSAHGTDYGYTF,TGTGCCAGCAGCTCGGCGCATGGGACAGACTATGGCTACACCTTC
-,-,TRBJ1-1,TRBV4-3,CASSSRTDTEAFF,TGCGCCAGCAGCTCGCGGACAGACACTGAAGCTTTCTTT
-,-,TRBJ1-6,TRBV3-1/TRBV3-2,CASSQNNSPLHF,TGTGCCAGCAGCCAAAATAATTCACCCCTCCACTTT
TRBD2,-,TRBJ2-3,TRBV19,CASSSGGARRITDTQYF,TGTGCCAGTAGTAGCGGGGGGGCTAGAAGAATCACAGATACGCAGTATTTT
-,-,TRBJ1-5,TRBV28,CASSAWPSPQHF,TGTGCCAGCAGTGCCTGGCCGTCGCCCCAGCATTTT
-,-,TRBJ2-4,TRBV18,CASQIGHEKNIQYF,TGTGCCAGCCAAATAGGACATGAGAAAAACATTCAGTACTTC
-,-,TRBJ1-4,TRBV18,CASSPPVQRNEKLFF,TGTGCCAGCTCACCGCCGGTCCAGAGGAATGAAAAACTGTTTTTT
-,-,TRBJ1-6,TRBV19,CASSIRTDSPLHF,TGTGCCAGTAGTATTAGGACGGATTCACCCCTCCACTTT
-,-,TRBJ1-2,TRBV18,CASSPRSLGNGYTF,TGTGCCAGCTCACCACGGTCTTTGGGGAACGGCTACACCTTC
-,-,TRBJ2-1,TRBV30,CAWSVLVGSSYNEQFF,TGTGCCTGGAGTGTACTAGTAGGAAGCTCCTACAATGAGCAGTTCTTC
-,-,TRBJ1-1,TRBV3-1/TRBV3-2,CASSQAWNTEAFF,TGTGCCAGCAGCCAAGCCTGGAACACTGAAGCTTTCTTT
-,-,TRBJ2-5,TRBV7-2,CASSLFLQTQYF,TGTGCCAGCAGCTTATTTTTGCAGACCCAGTACTTC
-,-,TRBJ1-2,TRBV28,CASSLGRNHGYTF,TGTGCCAGCAGTTTGGGTCGGAACCATGGCTACACCTTC
-,-,TRBJ1-2,TRBV19,CASSILGVEGTYGYTF,TGTGCCAGTAGTATATTAGGGGTGGAGGGGACCTATGGCTACACCTTC
-,-,TRBJ2-2,TRBV5-4,CASSLAGNTGELFF,TGTGCCAGCAGCTTGGCCGGAAACACCGGGGAGCTGTTTTTT
-,-,TRBJ1-4,TRBV19,CASRDRSNEKLFF,TGTGCCAGTAGGGACAGAAGTAATGAAAAACTGTTTTTT
TRBD1,-,TRBJ1-2,TRBV28,CASSSDDRGNGYTF,TGTGCCAGCAGTAGTGATGACAGGGGCAATGGCTACACCTTC
TRBD1,-,TRBJ1-1,TRBV15,CATSGTGGMNTEAFF,TGTGCCACCAGCGGGACAGGGGGGATGAACACTGAAGCTTTCTTT
TRBD1,-,TRBJ1-4,TRBV15,CATKKTGSEKLFF,TGTGCCACCAAAAAGACAGGGTCCGAAAAACTGTTTTTT
-,few,TRBJ1-6,TRBV6-2/TRBV6-3,CASSYRISPLHF,TGTGCCAGCAGTTACCGGATTTCACCCCTCCACTTT
-,-,TRBJ2-2,TRBV7-2,CASSPGGTNTGELFF,TGTGCCAGCAGCCCCGGCGGGACCAACACCGGGGAGCTGTTTTTT
TRBD1,once,TRBJ1-6,TRBV28,CASRTGGVSPLHF,TGTGCCAGCAGAACAGGGGGGGTTTCACCCCTCCACTTT
-,-,TRBJ2-7,TRBV7-6,CASSTRGGPTSYEQYF,TGTGCCAGCAGCACCCGGGGAGGCCCGACCTCCTACGAGCAGTACTTC
-,-,TRBJ1-6,TRBV25-1,CASSESGEGSPLHF,TGTGCCAGCAGTGAATCAGGGGAGGGTTCACCCCTCCACTTT
-,-,TRBJ1-1,TRBV19,CASSRTTPLTEAFF,TGTGCCAGTAGTAGGACGACACCACTTACTGAAGCTTTCTTT
TRBD1,-,TRBJ1-2,TRBV28,CASIQQGNYGYTF,TGTGCCAGCATACAACAGGGGAACTATGGCTACACCTTC
-,once,TRBJ1-1,TRBV19,CASSTPVSSGPEAFF,TGTGCCAGTAGTACCCCCGTAAGCAGTGGGCCTGAAGCTTTCTTT
-,-,TRBJ1-2,TRBV6-1,CASSDVDSRLYGYTF,TGTGCCAGCAGTGACGTAGACAGCCGGTTATATGGCTACACCTTC
-,-,TRBJ2-7,TRBV19,CASSSGQSYEQYF,TGTGCCAGTAGTAGTGGACAGTCCTACGAGCAGTACTTC
-,-,TRBJ1-1,TRBV3-1/TRBV3-2,CASSQDRSWPAFF,TGTGCCAGCAGCCAAGATCGGAGCTGGCCCGCTTTCTTT
TRBD1,-,TRBJ1-3,TRBV7-2,CASSLVRQGVLSGNTIYF,TGTGCCAGCAGCTTAGTAAGACAGGGGGTTCTCTCTGGAAACACCATATATTTT
-,once,TRBJ1-4,TRBV9,CASSEPGRREKLFF,TGTGCCAGCAGCGAACCGGGACGGCGTGAAAAACTGTTTTTT
-,-,TRBJ2-6,TRBV5-1,CASSFGAGANVLTF,TGCGCCAGCAGCTTTGGGGCTGGGGCCAACGTCCTGACTTTC
-,-,TRBJ1-1,TRBV29-1,CSVGRIGGSTEAFF,TGCAGCGTTGGACGGATCGGGGGTAGCACTGAAGCTTTCTTT
-,-,TRBJ2-7,TRBV10-3,CAISESRLRRSYEQYF,TGTGCCATCAGTGAGTCTAGACTTCGACGATCCTACGAGCAGTACTTC
TRBD2,-,TRBJ2-1,TRBV6-2/TRBV6-3,CASSSGVSSYNEQFF,TGTGCCAGCAGTAGCGGGGTGAGCTCCTACAATGAGCAGTTCTTC
-,-,TRBJ1-1,TRBV18,CASSSGGSSKTEAFF,TGTGCCAGCTCGTCAGGTGGTAGCTCGAAGACTGAAGCTTTCTTT
TRBD1,-,TRBJ2-7,TRBV7-3,CASSPGGQVPPYEQYF,TGTGCCAGCAGCCCCGGGGGACAGGTCCCGCCTTACGAGCAGTACTTC
-,-,TRBJ2-1,TRBV19,CASSIRGLYNEQFF,TGTGCCAGTAGTATAAGGGGACTGTACAATGAGCAGTTCTTC
-,few,TRBJ1-1,TRBV5-6,CASSLTGGEAFF,TGTGCCAGCAGCCTAACGGGAGGTGAAGCTTTCTTT
-,-,TRBJ1-1,TRBV5-1,CASSLQYSDSGAFF,TGCGCCAGCAGCCTCCAATACTCCGACAGCGGGGCTTTCTTT
-,once,TRBJ2-1,TRBV3-1/TRBV3-2,CASTSRKWARSYNEQFF,TGTGCCAGCACCTCAAGGAAGTGGGCCCGCTCCTACAATGAGCAGTTCTTC
TRBD1,-,TRBJ1-1,TRBV27,CASWWYRGRVATEAFF,TGTGCCAGCTGGTGGTACAGGGGGCGCGTCGCCACTGAAGCTTTCTTT
-,-,TRBJ1-4,TRBV19,CFRGPATNEKLFF,TGTTTCCGGGGCCCCGCAACTAATGAAAAACTGTTTTTT
-,-,TRBJ2-6,TRBV5-1,CASTGPDSSGANVLTF,TGCGCCAGCACGGGACCCGATTCCTCTGGGGCCAACGTCCTGACTTTC
-,-,TRBJ1-4,TRBV19,CASKPGATTNEKLFF,TGTGCCAGTAAACCGGGGGCTACGACTAATGAAAAACTGTTTTTT
-,-,TRBJ1-2,TRBV19,CASSRNFNYGYTF,TGTGCCAGTAGTAGGAACTTTAACTATGGCTACACCTTC
-,-,TRBJ1-2,TRBV3-1/TRBV3-2,CASSQNILRGDGYTF,TGTGCCAGCAGCCAAAACATCTTGAGAGGGGATGGCTACACCTTC
-,-,TRBJ2-2,TRBV19,CASSTGPPAGELFF,TGTGCCAGTAGTACGGGGCCCCCCGCCGGGGAGCTGTTTTTT
-,-,TRBJ2-1,TRBV11-3,CASSPSRRPYNEQFF,TGTGCCAGCAGCCCGTCAAGAAGACCCTACAATGAGCAGTTCTTC
TRBD1,-,TRBJ2-5,TRBV7-9,CASSLRQGMETQYF,TGTGCCAGCAGCCTACGACAGGGTATGGAGACCCAGTACTTC
-,-,TRBJ2-3,TRBV5-8,CASSLRVGLTDTQYF,TGTGCCAGCAGCTTACGTGTAGGGTTGACAGATACGCAGTATTTT
-,-,TRBJ1-2,TRBV5-4,CASSLEGARGDYGYTF,TGTGCCAGCAGCTTGGAAGGGGCTAGGGGCGACTATGGCTACACCTTC
TRBD2,-,TRBJ2-3,TRBV7-9,CATAGATDTQYF,TGTGCCACAGCGGGGGCCACAGATACGCAGTATTTT
-,-,TRBJ2-5,TRBV6-1,CASSEYEGLQETQYF,TGTGCCAGCAGTGAATACGAAGGGCTCCAAGAGACCCAGTACTTC
TRBD1,-,TRBJ1-2,TRBV4-1,CASTGQGPGYTF,TGCGCCAGCACGGGACAGGGGCCTGGCTACACCTTC